Listed here is a single T cell receptor (beta chain). Antigen: not known. Using a J-beta primer mix together with a sample-barcoded 5' primer, a second PCR was run for roughly 6 to 12 cycles. TCRdb itself ran the 5' RACE reads through MiXCR, one entry per CDR3 protein. The table has around 1,600,000 distinct CDR3 sequences, 40% to 45% seen once. The CDR3 spans 16 residues. Germline assignment: CDR1 LGHDT and CDR2 YNNKEL (reference sequence). This specimen belongs to a study of blood T cells in healthy people across ages. Study findings and constraints: Per million T cells, TCR beta diversity dropped roughly linearly as age increased. Estimated diversity, derived from one million T cells, was regarded as an underestimate.

The source of this sequence is a woman under 30 in good health. The sequenced sample consisted of blood. This sequence joins TRBV3-1 and TRBJ2-1; 11 bases are a match to TRBD2. The J call may be wrong; the DNA end is better matched by TRBJ2-7. CDR3 coding DNA: TGTGCCAGCAGCCATGCCGGGACTAGCGGAAACAATGAGCAGTACTTC. This sequence encodes CASSHAGTSGNNEQYF.